These 15 T cell receptor beta chains share one sample of origin, sequenced in a study of cytomegalovirus exposure and HLA in healthy donors. In the PCR, 60 Vbeta and 13 Jbeta primers were used. Profiled with immunoSEQ multiplex PCR; TCRdb holds only in-frame clones, not every one. The sample lists 150,000 to 200,000 clones; over 70% were seen once. Sequenced sample: PBMCs. The origin of the receptors is a woman in her thirties or forties in good health and CMV-seronegative.

The chain recombines TRBV7-9 with TRBJ2-7, with 9 bases that match TRBD2. This CDR3 is 14 amino acids long. Per the germline V gene, CDR1 is SEHNR and CDR2 is FQNEAQ (reference sequence). V lost 4 bases, J lost 3 bases, and 4 bases stayed unmatched. CDR3: CASSSTSGLYEQYF. Here the CDR3 DNA reads TGTGCCAGCAGCTCGACTAGCGGCCTCTACGAGCAGTACTTC.

To note about this clone: The junction and the germline gene differ at one end; a read error may be behind it. V usage is TRBV7-9 and J usage is TRBJ2-2; possible D gene TRBD2, 6 bases. CDR3 length: 16 amino acids. In germline, CDR1 is SEHNR, CDR2 FQNEAQ (reference sequence). The CDR3, as DNA: TGTTCCAGCAGCTTATTGGAGGGGACGAACACCGGGGAGCTGTTTTTT. Its translation: CSSSLLEGTNTGELFF.

The rearrangement links TRBV2 to TRBJ1-6, with a weak D call TRBD1 (6 bases). V was clipped by 6 bases and J by 6 bases, with 15 bases between them. The V gene's germline CDR1 is SNHLY and CDR2 FYNNEI. This CDR3 has 15 residues. The CDR3 is CASSFGQSINSPLHF. The CDR3 DNA reads as TGTGCCAGCAGCTTCGGACAGTCCATTAATTCACCCCTCCACTTT.

This clone was found once. The chain uses TRBV10-1 and TRBJ1-3; D not resolved. The ends were cut back, 8 bases at V and 0 bases at J, with 14 bases in the middle. The CDR3 runs 15 residues. CDR1 is WNHNN, CDR2 SYGVQD, per germline (reference sequence). CDR3 DNA sequence: TGCGCCAGCGGGTCAGGATCCTCCTCTGGAAACACCATATATTTT. This gives the protein CASGSGSSSGNTIYF.

The CDR3 region has the DNA TGCGCCAGCAGCTTGGAGGCGGGGGGGAGCACAGATACGCAGTATTTT. It specifies CASSLEAGGSTDTQYF. This rearrangement joins TRBV5-1 to TRBJ2-3, with TRBD2 matching over 9 bases. This CDR3 region has 16 residues. Germline V gives CDR1 SGHRS, CDR2 YFSETQ. V shed 0 bases, J shed 0 bases, and the junction held 2 bases outside the gene matches. The entire variable domain, with the rest obtained from reference TRBV5-1 and TRBJ2-3, is as follows: KAGVTQTPRYLIKTRGQQVTLSCSPISGHRSVSWYQQTPGQGLQFLFEYFSETQRNKGNFPGRFSGRQFSNSRSEMNVSTLELGDSALYLCASSLEAGGSTDTQYFGPGTRLTVL.

This sequence joins TRBV19 and TRBJ2-3; TRBD2 agrees at 7 bases. Germline V CDR1 and CDR2: LNHDA, SQIVND (reference sequence). There are 14 residues in the CDR3. Losses at the gene ends were 1 base for V and 5 bases for J; bases not matched to a gene: 3. The CDR3 DNA sequence: TGTGCCAGTAGTATAGGTCGGGAGGTAGATACGCAGTATTTT. It is translated as CASSIGREVDTQYF.

This clone appeared once. V gene TRBV18 combines with J gene TRBJ1-5, with 7 bases that match TRBD1. The CDR3 extends over 16 amino acids. Germline V gene data show CDR1 as KGHSH and CDR2 as LQKENI. The V and J ends lost 1 base and 6 bases, in that order; junction bases with no gene match: 9. CDR3 nucleotides: TGTGCCAGCTCACCACAGGGGGCGTTCAATGGTCAGCCCCAGCATTTT. It is translated as CASSPQGAFNGQPQHF.

The chain couples TRBV28 to TRBJ2-1; D is unclear. V gave up 8 bases and J gave up 8 bases, with 10 bases separating them. Germline assignment: CDR1 MDHEN and CDR2 SYDVKM. This CDR3 region has 11 residues. The CDR3 nucleotides are TGTGCCAGCTCCCCCTTTGATGAGCAGTTCTTC. Protein: CASSPFDEQFF.

This clone has more than one count but fewer than ten. The J gene is TRBJ1-1, the V gene TRBV6-5, with D tentatively TRBD1 (5 bases). Germline V gene data show CDR1 as MNHEY and CDR2 as SVGAGI. V was shortened by 4 bases and J by 7 bases, with 10 bases between the two germline ends. The CDR3 length is 12 residues. Here the CDR3 reads CASSFNRGEAFF. In DNA form, the CDR3 reads TGTGCCAGCAGTTTCAATAGGGGTGAAGCTTTCTTT.

The rearrangement uses TRBV4-3 and TRBJ1-2, with D unresolved. CDR3 size: 14 residues. V lost 2 bases and J lost 4, with 11 bases in between. CDR1 is LGHNA and CDR2 is YSLEER in the germline V gene. The CDR3 coding sequence is TGCGCCAGCAGCCAATTCCGGGCGGGCTATGGCTACACCTTC. Its protein product is CASSQFRAGYGYTF.

The chain is built from TRBV2 and TRBJ2-1; the D is unclear. Germline lookup yields CDR1 SNHLY and CDR2 FYNNEI. Trimming pared 7 bases from V and 3 bases from J, leaving 13 bases between. The CDR3 runs to 14 residues. DNA of the CDR3: TGTGCCAGCACCCCACCGGCGGTCTACAATGAGCAGTTCTTC. Amino acid sequence: CASTPPAVYNEQFF.

This chain links TRBV19 with TRBJ1-5, with 9 bases lining up with TRBD1. There are 16 residues in the CDR3. V lost 3 bases, J lost 0 bases, and 3 bases stayed unmatched. Germline V CDR1 and CDR2: LNHDA, SQIVND (reference sequence). The CDR3: CASSIRQGGSNQPQHF. CDR3 coding DNA: TGTGCCAGTAGTATCCGACAGGGGGGTAGCAATCAGCCCCAGCATTTT. Filled out from reference TRBV19 and TRBJ1-5, the complete variable domain reads DGGITQSPKYLFRKEGQNVTLSCEQNLNHDAMYWYRQDPGQGLRLIYYSQIVNDFQKGDIAEGYSVSREKKESFPLTVTSAQKNPTAFYLCASSIRQGGSNQPQHFGDGTRLSIL.

The J gene is TRBJ2-7, the V gene TRBV28; unclear D gene. Trimming took 3 bases from V and 3 from J, leaving 12 bases between them. Germline CDR1 reads MDHEN; CDR2 reads SYDVKM. The CDR3 is 14 residues long. The DNA for the CDR3 is TGTGCCAGCAGTTTTATGGCGGCGCTCTACGAGCAGTACTTC. Translating gives CASSFMAALYEQYF. Based on the CDR3 plus reference TRBV28 and TRBJ2-7, the full variable domain is DVKVTQSSRYLVKRTGEKVFLECVQDMDHENMFWYRQDPGLGLRLIYFSYDVKMKEKGDIPEGYSVSREKKERFSLILESASTNQTSMYLCASSFMAALYEQYFGPGTRLTVT.

The chain couples TRBV2 to TRBJ1-5; 11 positions agree with TRBD1. The CDR3 extends over 15 amino acids. The germline V gene has CDR1 SNHLY and CDR2 FYNNEI. The junction had 9 bases not matched to a gene; V was cut back by 7 bases and J by 7 bases. CDR3 sequence (DNA): TGTGCCAGCAATACAGGGACAGGGGGTGAACAGCCCCAGCATTTT. Encoded protein: CASNTGTGGEQPQHF. The whole variable domain, filled in from reference TRBV2 and TRBJ1-5, reads EPEVTQTPSHQVTQMGQEVILRCVPISNHLYFYWYRQILGQKVEFLVSFYNNEISEKSEIFDDQFSVERPDGSNFTLKIRSTKLEDSAMYFCASNTGTGGEQPQHFGDGTRLSIL.

The chain joins TRBV7-9 to TRBJ2-7, with 9 bases matching TRBD1. CDR1 is SEHNR and CDR2 is FQNEAQ in the germline V gene (reference sequence). V was clipped by 1 base and J by 2 bases; unmatched bases: 0. The CDR3 has 14 amino acids. The CDR3 DNA sequence: TGTGCCAGCAGCTTAGGGACAGGGGCCTACGAGCAGTACTTC. Amino acids: CASSLGTGAYEQYF.